This TCR beta chain originates from a study of type 1 regulatory T cells. Study as a whole: An in vitro protocol generated T-allo10, a Tr1-enriched, alloantigen-specific CD4 T cell product. Findings and caveats of the study: Type 1 regulatory T cells had a more restricted TCR repertoire than non-type 1 regulatory T cells.

V was trimmed by 5 bases and J by 11 bases, leaving 19 bases between them. The CDR3 has 14 amino acids. A single record per CDR3 protein comes from TCRdb applying MiXCR to the reads. Of fewer than 75,000 distinct CDR3 sequences listed, roughly half are singletons. This clonotype showed up just a few times. Its antigen is unknown. This rearrangement joins TRBV12-3 or TRBV12-4 to TRBJ1-5, with a tentative D call TRBD1 (5 bases). This receptor was identified in a human donor in good health. The sequenced sample was cultured non-Tr1 T cells, either the whole culture or a sorted T cell fraction (not recorded which). Here the CDR3 reads CASSVTGTRWSQHF. CDR3 nucleotides: TGTGCCAGCAGTGTAACCGGGACTCGTTGGTCCCAGCATTTT.